These 5 T cell receptor beta chains share one sample of origin, sequenced in a study of OX40 agonist ivuxolimab in advanced cancers. This table comes from immunoSEQ multiplex PCR, and its TCRdb copy is limited to in-frame clones, with some not included. The table records more than 45,000 clones, around 94% of them present only once. The specimen comprised CD4+ or CD8+ T cells sorted from blood, sampled in a trial of the OX40 agonist ivuxolimab. Receptors originate from an adult with an advanced solid tumor such as melanoma, head and neck, liver or kidney cancer.

V gene TRBV27 combines with J gene TRBJ2-3, with 13 bases matching TRBD2. Germline CDR1 reads MNHEY; CDR2 reads SMNVEV (reference sequence). The CDR3 contains 16 residues. With V trimmed by 6 bases and J by 4 bases, 7 bases remained unmatched. CDR3 in DNA: TGTGCCAGCAGGGTACTAGCGGGAGGGCCATCAGATACGCAGTATTTT. Its translation: CASRVLAGGPSDTQYF.

This clone was observed a single time. A junction boundary mismatches the germline segment, possibly from a read error. This chain links TRBV10-3 with TRBJ1-5; 7 nucleotides agree with TRBD1. Germline assignment: CDR1 ENHRY and CDR2 SYGVKD. The CDR3 has 14 residues. This chain's CDR3 is CASSGGTAYQPQHF. CDR3 bases: TGTGCCAGCAGTGGCGGGACAGCGTATCAGCCCCAGCATTTT.

In this sample, this clone turned up once. The chain recombines TRBV11-2 with TRBJ2-1; 9 nucleotides agree with TRBD1. V was clipped by 4 bases and J by 3 bases; unmatched bases: 7. The CDR3 sequence is 16 residues long. CDR1 is SGHAT and CDR2 is FQNNGV in the germline V gene. This chain's CDR3 is CASSSSGQGFYNEQFF. CDR3 in DNA: TGTGCCAGCAGCTCCTCGGGACAGGGTTTCTACAATGAGCAGTTCTTC.

The J gene is TRBJ2-7, the V gene TRBV28, with D possibly being TRBD1 (6 bases). This CDR3 contains 15 residues. The V end was cut by 6 bases, the J end by 5 bases, with 20 bases between. Germline lookup yields CDR1 MDHEN and CDR2 SYDVKM. The CDR3, as DNA: TGTGCCAGCAGATCGACCCGGGACAATTCACACGAGCAGTACTTC. It is translated as CASRSTRDNSHEQYF.

The chain is built from TRBV10-3 and TRBJ2-2, with D perhaps assigned TRBD1 or TRBD2 (5 bases each). CDR3 length equals 13 residues. Germline V gives CDR1 ENHRY, CDR2 SYGVKD. Trimming cost V 8 bases and J 4 bases, with 11 bases left between them. CDR3 DNA sequence: TGTGCCATCGGCCGGGACGGCACCGGGGAGCTGTTTTTT. It translates to CAIGRDGTGELFF.